Listed here are 30 T cell receptor beta chains from one sample, sequenced in a study of T cells after yellow fever vaccination. TCRdb processed the 5' RACE reads anew with MiXCR; each CDR3 protein has one entry. The sample carries over 45,000 distinct CDR3 sequences, approximately 6.1% recorded once. The sequenced sample was PBMCs, either bulk or a sorted T-cell subset (CD4+, CD8+, memory, or dextramer-sorted; not recorded which), obtained on the day of the yellow fever booster vaccination. The receptors originated from a man aged 18 to 35 who received the YFV17D yellow fever vaccine.

This clonotype showed up many times. The J gene is TRBJ1-1, the V gene TRBV27; D is undetermined. V was pared by 2 bases and J by 0 bases, with 7 bases between. The length of the CDR3 is 14 residues. Germline CDR1 MNHEY, CDR2 SMNVEV (reference sequence). CDR3 in amino acids: CASSLDGLNTEAFF. The CDR3 bases are TGTGCCAGCAGTTTAGACGGCCTGAACACTGAAGCTTTCTTT.

In its sample, this clonotype was seen a few times. J is TRBJ1-2 and V is TRBV4-3; D is unclear. V lost 1 base and J 3 bases, leaving 12 bases between the germline ends. This CDR3 has 15 residues. Germline assignment: CDR1 LGHNA and CDR2 YSLEER. The DNA for the CDR3 is TGCGCCAGCAGCCAAGGGAAGGGAGGAGACTATGGCTACACCTTC. The encoded protein is CASSQGKGGDYGYTF.

In DNA form, the CDR3 reads TGTGCCAGCAGCGCTCACAGGGGTGGGGACAATGAGCAGTTCTTC. Its translation is CASSAHRGGDNEQFF. The genes are TRBV5-4 and TRBJ2-1, with TRBD1 matching 7 bases. CDR3 length equals 15 residues. The V and J ends lost 4 bases and 5 bases, in that order; junction bases with no gene match: 9. The germline gives CDR1 SGHNT, CDR2 YYREEE (reference sequence).

This clonotype was counted at least ten times. The chain links TRBV5-5 to TRBJ1-1; 7 bases are shared with TRBD1. Trimming took 4 bases from V and 0 from J; bases not matched to a gene: 3. The CDR3 is 14 amino acids. Germline V CDR1 and CDR2: SGHKS, YYEKEE (reference sequence). As DNA, the CDR3 is TGTGCCAGCAGCCGACAGGGTTTGAACACTGAAGCTTTCTTT. Residues: CASSRQGLNTEAFF.

This clonotype has just a few counts. This rearrangement joins TRBV18 to TRBJ2-1, with no clear D. CDR1 is KGHSH and CDR2 is LQKENI in the germline V gene. CDR3 size: 17 residues. Trimming removed 2 bases from V and 0 bases from J, with 14 bases in between. The CDR3 loop reads CASSPGLGPSSYNEQFF. The CDR3 DNA reads as TGTGCCAGCTCACCAGGGCTAGGACCGAGCTCCTACAATGAGCAGTTCTTC.

The gene calls are TRBV6-5 and TRBJ2-3; no clear D. Looked up from germline, CDR1 is MNHEY and CDR2 is SVGAGI. Trimming left V 2 bases short and J 2 bases short, with 8 bases between. The length of the CDR3 is 14 residues. CDR3 coding DNA: TGTGCCAGCAGTTACCGATCGGACACAGATACGCAGTATTTT. This encodes CASSYRSDTDTQYF.

V and J are TRBV7-9 and TRBJ2-5; 9 bases are shared with TRBD1. CDR3 length equals 16 residues. Germline CDR1 reads SEHNR; CDR2 reads FQNEAQ (reference sequence). Unmatched junction bases numbered 7, after V lost 0 bases and J lost 5 bases. The CDR3 DNA follows: TGTGCCAGCAGCTTAGCGATGACAGGGGGAACGGAGACCCAGTACTTC. It translates to CASSLAMTGGTETQYF.

This clonotype was seen more than once but under ten times. CDR3 bases: TGTGCCAGCAGTGAGACTAGCGGGGGCACAGATACGCAGTATTTT. Translating it yields CASSETSGGTDTQYF. The rearrangement uses TRBV6-4 and TRBJ2-3; the match to TRBD2 covers 11 bases. Germline CDR1 is MRHNA and CDR2 is SNTAGT. Trimming at V came to 3 bases and at J to 1 base, leaving 0 bases not matched to a gene. This CDR3 has 15 residues.

A few counts support this clonotype. The CDR3 region is CASSLGGGSLAKNIQYF. The CDR3, as DNA: TGTGCCAGCAGCTTAGGGGGGGGCAGCTTAGCCAAAAACATTCAGTACTTC. V and J are TRBV11-1 and TRBJ2-4; TRBD2 is a possible D gene (7 bases). The germline V and J ends were trimmed by 1 base and 0 bases, with 13 bases remaining between them. Germline CDR1 and CDR2: SGHAT and FQDESV (reference sequence). This CDR3 has 17 residues. The complete variable domain, with remaining parts taken from reference TRBV11-1 and TRBJ2-4, reads EAEVAQSPRYKITEKSQAVAFWCDPISGHATLYWYRQILGQGPELLVQFQDESVVDDSQLPKDRFSAERLKGVDSTLKIQPAELGDSAMYLCASSLGGGSLAKNIQYFGAGTRLSVL.

This clonotype was observed many times. J is TRBJ2-1 and V is TRBV12-3 or TRBV12-4; D gene ambiguous. This CDR3 spans 15 amino acids. V was trimmed by 3 bases and J by 6 bases, leaving 15 bases between them. In DNA form, the CDR3 reads TGTGCCAGCAGTTTGGCTGTTGTCCTCGGCAATGAGCAGTTCTTC. As protein: CASSLAVVLGNEQFF.

This clonotype was detected many times. The rearrangement links TRBV12-3 or TRBV12-4 to TRBJ2-2, with TRBD1 as a possible D gene (6 bases). Trimming took off 6 bases at V and 2 bases at J, with 22 bases between the two ends. The CDR3 spans 18 residues. The CDR3 loop is CASSPNPGAIHNTGELFF. The CDR3 DNA sequence: TGTGCCAGCAGCCCTAATCCAGGGGCGATACATAACACCGGGGAGCTGTTTTTT.

This clonotype appeared many times. This sequence joins TRBV7-2 and TRBJ1-6; TRBD1 matches 7 bases. Germline-derived CDR1 and CDR2 are SGHTA and FQGNSA. The length of the CDR3 is 14 residues. With V trimmed by 2 bases and J by 7 bases, 2 bases remained unmatched. The DNA for the CDR3 is TGTGCCAGCAGCTTAAAGGGGGCCAATTCACCCCTCCACTTT. Its translation: CASSLKGANSPLHF.

This clonotype has at least ten counts. The rearrangement links TRBV27 to TRBJ2-7, with 11 bases aligning to TRBD2. Looked up from germline, CDR1 is MNHEY and CDR2 is SMNVEV (reference sequence). Trimming removed 3 bases from V and 7 bases from J; junction bases left unmatched: 2. CDR3 length equals 13 residues. CDR3 sequence reads: CASSFSGGDEQYV. The CDR3 DNA sequence: TGTGCCAGCAGTTTTAGCGGGGGGGATGAGCAGTACGTC.

This clonotype was found many times. The chain links TRBV4-1 to TRBJ2-1, with TRBD2 as a possible D gene (5 bases). This CDR3 contains 13 residues. Trimming took off 5 bases at V and 3 bases at J, with 8 bases between the two ends. Per germline, CDR1 MGHRA and CDR2 YSYEKL. CDR3 coding DNA: TGCGCCAGCAGCTCGAGCGGCTACAATGAGCAGTTCTTC. Protein product: CASSSSGYNEQFF.

This clonotype has a handful of counts. V is TRBV25-1 and J is TRBJ2-1; perhaps TRBD1 as D (5 bases). CDR3 length: 15 amino acids. Germline V lookup: CDR1 MGHDK, CDR2 SYGVNS. Trimming cost V 1 base and J 3 bases, with 10 bases left between them. As DNA, the CDR3 is TGTGCCAGCAGTGAATGGAAGGGGTTCTACAATGAGCAGTTCTTC. Protein product: CASSEWKGFYNEQFF.

This sequence joins TRBV7-9 and TRBJ1-1; a possible D gene is TRBD1 (5 bases). Germline assignment: CDR1 SEHNR and CDR2 FQNEAQ (reference sequence). Trimming removed 4 bases at V and 6 bases at J, with 9 bases between. This CDR3 comprises 12 residues. The CDR3 DNA reads TGTGCCAGCAGCTCCCAGGGAGCTGAAGCTTTCTTT. Protein sequence: CASSSQGAEAFF.

There are many counts of this clonotype. The chain joins TRBV28 to TRBJ2-1; D is ambiguous. Trimming pared 1 base from V and 10 bases from J, leaving 5 bases between. In germline, CDR1 is MDHEN, CDR2 SYDVKM. The CDR3 contains 11 residues. The CDR3 sequence is CASSLFGEQFF. In DNA form, the CDR3 reads TGTGCCAGCAGTTTATTCGGCGAGCAGTTCTTC.

The genes are TRBV4-3 and TRBJ2-3; 11 nucleotides align to TRBD2. J was trimmed by 6 bases and V by 2 bases; bases with no gene match: 10. From germline, CDR1 is LGHNA and CDR2 YSLEER. The CDR3 runs 17 residues. CDR3 sequence reads: CASSQFAASGGTDTQYF. The CDR3 DNA is TGCGCCAGCAGCCAATTCGCGGCTAGCGGGGGGACTGATACGCAGTATTTT.

This clonotype appeared many times. The V and J genes are TRBV20-1 and TRBJ2-7, with D possibly TRBD1 on 6 matching bases. This CDR3 is built from 14 residues. The V end was cut by 6 bases, the J end by 4 bases, with 19 bases between. Per the germline V gene, CDR1 is DFQATT and CDR2 is SNEGSKA (reference sequence). The CDR3, as DNA: TGCAGTGCAGGCCAGGGGCCCACACCGTACGAGCAGTACTTC. As protein: CSAGQGPTPYEQYF.

The V gene is TRBV7-9, the J gene TRBJ2-5, with 13 bases that match TRBD2. J was trimmed by 1 base and V by 4 bases; bases with no gene match: 6. CDR3 length: 17 residues. The germline V gene has CDR1 SEHNR and CDR2 FQNEAQ (reference sequence). The CDR3 DNA is TGTGCCAGCAGCTACCCGACTAGCGGGGGGATCCAAGAGACCCAGTACTTC. Protein sequence: CASSYPTSGGIQETQYF.

This clonotype was counted at least ten times. This chain connects TRBV5-1 to TRBJ1-1; a weak D match, TRBD1 (5 bases). The CDR3 is made up of 17 amino acids. Germline V lookup: CDR1 SGHRS, CDR2 YFSETQ. The V end lost 4 bases, the J end lost 4 bases, and 23 bases lay between the germline ends. CDR3 sequence reads: CASSPLPLEGLGTEAFF. In DNA, the CDR3 is TGCGCCAGCAGCCCACTCCCCTTAGAGGGGCTTGGCACTGAAGCTTTCTTT.

The sample holds a few counts of this clonotype. The chain combines TRBV5-1 with TRBJ2-3, with D perhaps assigned TRBD1 or TRBD2 (6 bases each). Trimming took 7 bases from V and 2 from J, leaving 17 bases between them. Germline CDR1 SGHRS, CDR2 YFSETQ. The CDR3 spans 15 residues. The CDR3 here is CASAYWGANTDTQYF. CDR3 nucleotides: TGCGCCAGCGCATATTGGGGGGCGAACACAGATACGCAGTATTTT.

This clonotype was counted many times. V and J are TRBV5-1 and TRBJ2-7, with D perhaps matching TRBD2 (7 bases). Germline V gives CDR1 SGHRS, CDR2 YFSETQ. The CDR3 covers 13 residues. V dropped 4 bases and J dropped 5 bases, with 13 bases sitting between them. The CDR3 bases are TGCGCCAGCAGCCGGGGGGCAGGCGACGAGCAGTACGTC. Its protein is CASSRGAGDEQYV.

This clonotype was counted ten times or more. The chain links TRBV6-2 or TRBV6-3 to TRBJ2-7; 16 positions match TRBD2. This CDR3 spans 16 amino acids. V was clipped by 2 bases and J by 2 bases; unmatched bases: 0. Germline V CDR1 and CDR2: MNHEY, SVGEGT. CDR3 in DNA: TGTGCCAGCAGTTACGGGACTAGCGGGGGGGCCTACGAGCAGTACTTC. Translated: CASSYGTSGGAYEQYF.

About this clonotype: Just one base apart from a much larger clone, this may be a read error. The chain employs TRBV12-3 or TRBV12-4 and TRBJ2-2, with D tentatively TRBD1 or TRBD2 (5 bases each). CDR3 size: 15 residues. Trimming left V 3 bases short and J 4 bases short, with 12 bases between. CDR3 sequence: CASSFLQGVTGELFF. In DNA form, the CDR3 reads TGTGCCAGCAGTTTCTTGCAGGGAGTCACCGGGGAGCTGTTTTTT.

Turning to this clonotype: At one end, the junction sequence differs from germline, possibly due to a read error. This rearrangement joins TRBV5-1 to TRBJ2-2; D gene uncertain. The germline V gene has CDR1 SGHRS and CDR2 YFSETQ. The CDR3 is made up of 13 amino acids. The DNA of the CDR3 is TGCACCAGCCTTGGCCCGAACACCGGGGAGCTGTTTTTT. Its translation: CTSLGPNTGELFF.

This clonotype was counted a few times. This chain connects TRBV7-2 to TRBJ1-1; no clear D. V lost 2 bases to trimming and J lost 7 bases, with 11 bases between them. Germline lookup yields CDR1 SGHTA and CDR2 FQGNSA. CDR3 length equals 13 residues. CDR3 coding DNA: TGTGCCAGCAGCTTAACAGAGGGTATTGAAGCTTTCTTT. It translates to CASSLTEGIEAFF.

This clonotype was counted many times. The V call is TRBV5-5, the J call TRBJ2-1; maybe TRBD2 (6 bases). CDR1 is SGHKS, CDR2 YYEKEE, per germline (reference sequence). The length of the CDR3 is 13 residues. Between the trimmed V and J ends, which lost 3 bases and 6 bases, there was a span of 10 bases. For the CDR3, the DNA is TGTGCCAGCAGCTCCGCCGGGAGCAATGAGCAGTTCTTC. Protein sequence: CASSSAGSNEQFF. The variable domain in full, completed from reference TRBV5-5 and TRBJ2-1, reads DAGVTQSPTHLIKTRGQQVTLRCSPISGHKSVSWYQQVLGQGPQFIFQYYEKEERGRGNFPDRFSARQFPNYSSELNVNALLLGDSALYLCASSSAGSNEQFFGPGTRLTVL.

The rearrangement joins TRBV4-1 to TRBJ2-7; no clear D gene. The CDR3 contains 15 residues. Germline V lookup: CDR1 MGHRA, CDR2 YSYEKL. Deletions cut 1 base from V and 4 bases from J, with 14 bases between. The CDR3 loop reads CASSQGPLGNYEQYF. As DNA, the CDR3 is TGCGCCAGCAGCCAAGGGCCTCTCGGCAATTACGAGCAGTACTTC.

This clonotype was found many times. The chain recombines TRBV10-3 with TRBJ1-1; 8 nucleotides agree with TRBD1. Per the germline V gene, CDR1 is ENHRY and CDR2 is SYGVKD. CDR3 size: 15 residues. V lost 8 bases to trimming and J lost 5 bases; unmatched junction nucleotides: 13. DNA of the CDR3: TGTGCCATCCTTCCCACCGACAGGGGTGCAACTGAAGCTTTCTTT. The encoded protein is CAILPTDRGATEAFF.